Listed below are T cell receptor beta chains from one sample, sequenced in a study of regulatory T cells in long-lasting Graves disease. TCRdb redid the calling of the multiplex PCR reads with MiXCR, one entry per CDR3 protein. The sample lists 560,000 or so distinct CDR3 sequences, around 16% occurring once. Another study also made use of these data, one on T cells in Graves' hyperthyroidism and ophthalmopathy.

The sequenced sample was peripheral blood mononuclear cells (PBMCs), obtained at new diagnosis, from a patient treated with antithyroid drugs. These receptor sequences come from a man between 18 and 29 years old with Graves disease. The CDR3 runs from the conserved cysteine through the conserved F or W. D genes are given only for firm matches. Not every row has a clone size; where given, it reads once, few, many or a size class.

j_gene | abundance | d_gene | v_gene | CDR3nt | CDR3aa
TRBJ2-5 | - | TRBD1 | TRBV9 | TGTGCCAGCAGCGCGACCGGGACAGGGGGAGAGACCCAGTACTTC | CASSATGTGGETQYF
TRBJ2-2 | few | - | TRBV28 | TGTGCCAGCAGTTTCGGGTCACCCGGTGGCGGGGAGCTGTTTTTT | CASSFGSPGGGELFF
TRBJ2-3 | many | - | TRBV28 | TGTGCCAGCAGTTTCGCAGTTCCAGATACGCAGTATTTT | CASSFAVPDTQYF
TRBJ2-1 | many | TRBD2 | TRBV30 | TGTGCCTGGAGTGTGAGCGGGAGTAGGAATGAGCAGTTCTTC | CAWSVSGSRNEQFF
TRBJ1-2 | many | TRBD1 | TRBV27 | TGTGCCAGCAGCCCCTTAGTGCTCGGGACAGTGAACTATGGCTACACCTTC | CASSPLVLGTVNYGYTF
TRBJ2-1 | few | - | TRBV20-1 | TGCAGTGCTAACTTACTCTATAATGAGCAGTTCTTC | CSANLLYNEQFF
TRBJ2-1 | few | - | TRBV11-3 | TGTGCCAGCAGCCCGCAGGGGAGCGTACCCTACAATGAGCAGATCTTC | CASSPQGSVPYNEQIF
TRBJ2-5 | - | - | TRBV27 | TGTGCCAGCAGTTCGGAGTGGGGGCCCCAAGAGACCCAGTACTTC | CASSSEWGPQETQYF
TRBJ1-5 | many | - | TRBV10-2 | TGCGCCAGCAGTGAGTGGCGGTATCTTGAGGGAAATCAGCCCCAGCATTTT | CASSEWRYLEGNQPQHF
TRBJ1-2 | - | TRBD1 | TRBV29-1 | TGCAGCGACATGGGACAGGGGGGCTATGGCTACACCTTC | CSDMGQGGYGYTF
TRBJ1-1 | - | - | TRBV7-3 | TGTGCCAGCAGCCGTGAGGGGGGGGACACTGAAGCTTTCTTT | CASSREGGDTEAFF
TRBJ2-3 | many | - | TRBV6-1 | TGTGCCAGCAGGATTGGACGGCGAGATACGCAGTATTTT | CASRIGRRDTQYF
TRBJ2-1 | many | - | TRBV27 | TGTGCCAGCAGTTTAGCTGGGACGAGGAATGAGCAGTTCTTC | CASSLAGTRNEQFF
TRBJ2-3 | - | - | TRBV7-2 | TGTGCCAGCAGCTTAGCGGGGGACAGCACAGATACGCAGTATTTT | CASSLAGDSTDTQYF